One sample yielded the 21 T cell receptor beta chains listed below, sequenced in a study of somatic mutations in cytotoxic T cells in rheumatoid arthritis. Sequencing used immunoSEQ multiplex PCR; TCRdb keeps in-frame clones, though not all of them. The table includes 15,000 to 20,000 clones, approximately 79% detected once. Sample: CD8+ T cells sorted from blood. The receptors here all came from an adult with rheumatoid arthritis.

V is TRBV19 and J is TRBJ1-3, with 9 bases that match TRBD1. Germline V gives CDR1 LNHDA, CDR2 SQIVND (reference sequence). Trimming at V came to 5 bases and at J to 5 bases, leaving 10 bases not matched to a gene. CDR3 length equals 16 residues. The CDR3 bases are TGTGCCAGTAGTGGCCGGGACAGGGAAGACAGAAACACCATATATTTT. Its protein is CASSGRDREDRNTIYF.

This chain uses TRBV5-4 with TRBJ2-1; D is perhaps TRBD1 or TRBD2 (7 bases each). The CDR3 sequence is 14 residues long. The V gene lost 3 bases and the J gene lost 7 bases, with 14 bases spanning the gap. Germline V gene lookup returns CDR1 SGHNT and CDR2 YYREEE (reference sequence). Here the CDR3 reads CASSWGRGGNEQFF. The CDR3, as DNA: TGTGCCAGCAGCTGGGGCAGGGGGGGAAATGAGCAGTTCTTC.

CDR3 residues: CASSPGQGIEKLFF. CDR3 bases: TGCGCCAGCAGCCCGGGACAGGGGATTGAAAAACTGTTTTTT. This chain connects TRBV5-1 to TRBJ1-4; TRBD1 matches 10 bases. Trimming took 4 bases from V and 7 from J; bases not matched to a gene: 4. The CDR3 consists of 14 residues. Germline V gene data show CDR1 as SGHRS and CDR2 as YFSETQ.

The CDR3 nucleotides read TGTGCCAGCAGCCCAATGCCCCCAACTAGCGGGAGATACAATGAGCAGTTCTTC. This sequence encodes CASSPMPPTSGRYNEQFF. This sequence joins TRBV9 and TRBJ2-1, with 11 positions matching TRBD2. Per the germline V gene, CDR1 is SGDLS and CDR2 is YYNGEE. The CDR3 is 18 amino acids. V trimming: 4 bases; J trimming: 4 bases; junction bases outside the gene matches: 13.

This clone was counted once. CDR3 coding DNA: TGCAGCGTTGAGGGCCTTACGGGATACAATGAGCAGTTCTTC. Its translation: CSVEGLTGYNEQFF. The J gene is TRBJ2-1, the V gene TRBV29-1, with TRBD2 as a possible D gene (5 bases). V lost 3 bases, J lost 4 bases, and 13 bases lay in between. The CDR3 totals 14 residues. Germline V CDR1 and CDR2: SQVTM, ANQGSEA.

The sample holds one count of this clone. The V call is TRBV20-1, the J call TRBJ1-1; no definite D call. Germline loops: CDR1 DFQATT, CDR2 SNEGSKA (reference sequence). Trimming shortened V by 6 bases and J by 5 bases, and 10 bases separated the two germline ends. The CDR3 contains 11 residues. The CDR3 DNA follows: TGCAGTGCAAGAACGGGAACTGAAGCTTTCTTT. Encoded protein: CSARTGTEAFF.

The V gene is TRBV4-3, the J gene TRBJ2-2, with 11 nucleotides matching TRBD2. The CDR3 has 17 residues. Trimming at V came to 0 bases and at J to 2 bases, leaving 2 bases not matched to a gene. Germline V gene lookup returns CDR1 LGHNA and CDR2 YSLEER. CDR3 region: CASSQDGLAGNTGELFF. The CDR3 DNA sequence: TGCGCCAGCAGCCAAGACGGACTAGCGGGTAACACCGGGGAGCTGTTTTTT.

The chain couples TRBV4-2 to TRBJ2-7, with a tentative D call TRBD2 (5 bases). The germline gives CDR1 LGHNA, CDR2 YNFKEQ. CDR3 length: 13 amino acids. The V and J ends lost 2 bases and 7 bases respectively, with 12 bases between them. The CDR3 spells CASSQPGVGEQYF. The CDR3 bases are TGTGCCAGCAGCCAACCCGGGGTTGGGGAGCAGTACTTC.

J is TRBJ2-7 and V is TRBV21-1; TRBD2 reflects the table's D call only, with no check against the DNA. TRBV21-1 represents a pseudogene. This CDR3 is built from 15 residues. The CDR3 bases are TGTGCCAGCAGTAAGGACTATTACCACGCCTGCGAGCAGTACTTC. Translating gives CASSKDYYHACEQYF.

V gene TRBV19 combines with J gene TRBJ1-2, with D tentatively TRBD1 (5 bases). The CDR3 runs to 15 residues. Deletions cut 3 bases from V and 5 bases from J, with 16 bases between. Per the germline V gene, CDR1 is LNHDA and CDR2 is SQIVND (reference sequence). Here the CDR3 reads CASSIGTADLYGYTF. In DNA form, the CDR3 reads TGTGCCAGTAGTATCGGGACGGCCGACTTATATGGCTACACCTTC. Full variable domain (remainder filled in from reference TRBV19 and TRBJ1-2): DGGITQSPKYLFRKEGQNVTLSCEQNLNHDAMYWYRQDPGQGLRLIYYSQIVNDFQKGDIAEGYSVSREKKESFPLTVTSAQKNPTAFYLCASSIGTADLYGYTFGSGTRLTVV.

This rearrangement joins TRBV19 to TRBJ2-7; 7 positions match TRBD2. From germline, CDR1 is LNHDA and CDR2 SQIVND (reference sequence). V trimming: 9 bases; J trimming: 4 bases; junction bases outside the gene matches: 21. This CDR3 is built from 17 residues. DNA for the CDR3: TGTGCCAGCAGCACCCCTAGCCGTGCGGGAGTTCCTTACGAGCAGTACTTC. Translating gives CASSTPSRAGVPYEQYF.

This clone appeared a single time. V is TRBV9 and J is TRBJ1-5, with 7 bases matching TRBD1. CDR1 is SGDLS and CDR2 is YYNGEE in the germline V gene. This CDR3 is 14 amino acids long. J gave up 4 bases and V 3 bases, and 4 bases lay outside the gene matches. In DNA, the CDR3 is TGTGCCAGCAGCGGAGGGACAGTAAATCAGCCCCAGCATTTT. This sequence encodes CASSGGTVNQPQHF.

This chain links TRBV11-2 with TRBJ2-3; 14 bases map to TRBD2. Germline CDR1 reads SGHAT; CDR2 reads FQNNGV. Germline trimming cut 7 bases from V and 0 bases from J; bases unmatched to any gene: 9. The CDR3 runs 18 residues. The CDR3 here is CASTSRTSGRISTDTQYF. In nucleotides, the CDR3 is TGTGCCAGCACCTCGCGGACTAGCGGGAGGATAAGCACAGATACGCAGTATTTT.

J is TRBJ1-4 and V is TRBV7-8; D may be TRBD1 (6 bases). Trimming stripped 5 bases from V and 0 bases from J, with 10 bases between. CDR1 SGHVS and CDR2 FQNEAQ come from the germline V gene. This CDR3 is 15 amino acids long. The CDR3 DNA is TGTGCCAGCAGCCCCGGACAGCCAACTAATGAAAAACTGTTTTTT. Protein: CASSPGQPTNEKLFF.

The V gene is TRBV7-2, the J gene TRBJ2-3; D unclear. The CDR3 length is 17 residues. Germline V gene lookup returns CDR1 SGHTA and CDR2 FQGNSA. V was trimmed by 5 bases and J by 2 bases, leaving 20 bases between them. The CDR3 sequence is CASSQSRWGPPTDTQYF. In nucleotides, the CDR3 is TGTGCCAGCAGCCAATCAAGGTGGGGTCCCCCCACAGATACGCAGTATTTT.

The chain employs TRBV4-1 and TRBJ1-1; possible D gene TRBD1, 5 bases. This CDR3 is built from 15 residues. From germline, CDR1 is MGHRA and CDR2 YSYEKL. Trimming took off 2 bases at V and 6 bases at J, with 16 bases between the two ends. Here the CDR3 DNA reads TGCGCCAGCAGCCAAACTCCGGCAGGGAGGGCTGAAGCTTTCTTT. Residues: CASSQTPAGRAEAFF.

This rearrangement joins TRBV25-1 to TRBJ1-1; perhaps TRBD1 as D (5 bases). Deletions cut 1 base from V and 7 bases from J, with 19 bases between. This CDR3 is built from 16 residues. Germline assignment: CDR1 MGHDK and CDR2 SYGVNS. CDR3 loop: CASSESGIRPDSEAFF. The DNA for the CDR3 is TGTGCCAGCAGTGAATCTGGTATTCGCCCCGACAGTGAAGCTTTCTTT.

The chain joins TRBV7-3 to TRBJ2-2; 7 nucleotides agree with TRBD2. The germline V gene has CDR1 SGHTA and CDR2 FQGTGA. This CDR3 spans 15 amino acids. The V gene end was trimmed by 4 bases and the J gene end by 0 bases; junction bases not matched to a gene: 2. This CDR3 reads CASSWSGANTGELFF. DNA of the CDR3: TGTGCCAGCAGCTGGAGCGGGGCGAACACCGGGGAGCTGTTTTTT.

The chain joins TRBV9 to TRBJ2-3; possibly TRBD1 for D (5 bases). The CDR3 extends over 15 amino acids. V lost 3 bases, J lost 3 bases, and 14 bases lay in between. Germline V CDR1 and CDR2: SGDLS, YYNGEE. DNA for the CDR3: TGTGCCAGCAGCGCCTCAGGGTTCAGGACAGATACGCAGTATTTT. Its translation is CASSASGFRTDTQYF. Based on the CDR3 plus reference TRBV9 and TRBJ2-3, the full variable domain is DSGVTQTPKHLITATGQRVTLRCSPRSGDLSVYWYQQSLDQGLQFLIQYYNGEERAKGNILERFSAQQFPDLHSELNLSSLELGDSALYFCASSASGFRTDTQYFGPGTRLTVL.

The gene calls are TRBV6-5 and TRBJ2-1, with D perhaps assigned TRBD1 or TRBD2 (5 bases each). The CDR3 runs 15 residues. Germline-derived CDR1 and CDR2 are MNHEY and SVGAGI. Trimming removed 6 bases at V and 9 bases at J, with 21 bases between. The CDR3 DNA is TGTGCCAGCAGGATAAACCGAGGGGACGAAGGTGAGCAGTTCTTC. Translating it yields CASRINRGDEGEQFF.

This CDR3 is CASSGANDPILLNTEAFF. In DNA, the CDR3 is TGTGCCAGCAGTGGGGCCAACGATCCAATTTTATTGAACACTGAAGCTTTCTTT. The chain has TRBV25-1 and TRBJ1-1; D gene ambiguous. Germline values: CDR1 MGHDK, CDR2 SYGVNS. The CDR3 covers 18 residues. Trimming pared 4 bases from V and 0 bases from J, leaving 21 bases between. The full variable domain, rest sourced from reference TRBV25-1 and TRBJ1-1, is EADIYQTPRYLVIGTGKKITLECSQTMGHDKMYWYQQDPGMELHLIHYSYGVNSTEKGDLSSESTVSRIRTEHFPLTLESARPSHTSQYLCASSGANDPILLNTEAFFGQGTRLTVV.